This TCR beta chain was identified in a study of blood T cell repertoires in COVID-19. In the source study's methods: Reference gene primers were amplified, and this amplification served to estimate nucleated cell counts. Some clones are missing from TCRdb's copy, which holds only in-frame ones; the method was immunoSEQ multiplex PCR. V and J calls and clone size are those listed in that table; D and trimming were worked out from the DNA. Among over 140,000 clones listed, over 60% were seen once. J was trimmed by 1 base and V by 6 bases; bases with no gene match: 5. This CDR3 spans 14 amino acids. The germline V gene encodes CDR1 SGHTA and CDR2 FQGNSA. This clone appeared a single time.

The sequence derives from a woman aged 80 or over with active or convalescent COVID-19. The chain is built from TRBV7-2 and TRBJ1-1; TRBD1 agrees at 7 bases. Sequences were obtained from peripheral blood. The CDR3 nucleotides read TGTGCCAGCAGTAAACAGGGGAGGAACACTGAAGCTTTCTTT. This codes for CASSKQGRNTEAFF.